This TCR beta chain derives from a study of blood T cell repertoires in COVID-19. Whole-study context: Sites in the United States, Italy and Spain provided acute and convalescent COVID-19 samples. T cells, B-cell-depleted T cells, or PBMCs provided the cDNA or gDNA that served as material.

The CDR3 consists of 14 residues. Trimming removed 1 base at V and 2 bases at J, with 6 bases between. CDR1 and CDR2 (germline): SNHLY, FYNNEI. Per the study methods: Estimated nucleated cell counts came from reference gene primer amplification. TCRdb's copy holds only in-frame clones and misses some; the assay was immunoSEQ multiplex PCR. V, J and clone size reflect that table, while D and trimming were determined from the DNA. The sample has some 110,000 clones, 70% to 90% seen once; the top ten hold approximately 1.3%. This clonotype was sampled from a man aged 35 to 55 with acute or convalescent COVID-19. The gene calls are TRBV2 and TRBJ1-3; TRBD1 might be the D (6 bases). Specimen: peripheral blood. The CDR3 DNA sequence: TGTGCCAGCAGTGAAGACAGGGCTGGAAACACCATATATTTT. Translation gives CASSEDRAGNTIYF.